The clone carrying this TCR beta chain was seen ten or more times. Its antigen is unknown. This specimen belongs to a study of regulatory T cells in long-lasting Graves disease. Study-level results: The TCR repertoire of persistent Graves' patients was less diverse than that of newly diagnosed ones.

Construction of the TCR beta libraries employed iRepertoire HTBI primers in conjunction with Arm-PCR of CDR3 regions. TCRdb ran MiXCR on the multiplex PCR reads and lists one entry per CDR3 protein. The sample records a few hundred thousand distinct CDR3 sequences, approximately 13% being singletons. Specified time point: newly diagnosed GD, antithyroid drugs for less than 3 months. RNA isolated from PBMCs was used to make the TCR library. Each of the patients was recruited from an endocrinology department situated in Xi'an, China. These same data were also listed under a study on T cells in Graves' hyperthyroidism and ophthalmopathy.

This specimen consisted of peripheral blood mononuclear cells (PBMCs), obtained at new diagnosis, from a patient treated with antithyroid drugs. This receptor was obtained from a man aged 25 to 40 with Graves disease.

The CDR3 DNA sequence: TGTGCCATCAGTGATAGGAGGGAAACAGAAAAACTGTTTTTT. It is translated as CAISDRRETEKLFF. V gene TRBV10-3 combines with J gene TRBJ1-4; no firm D call. The germline V gene encodes CDR1 ENHRY and CDR2 SYGVKD. Trimming took 3 bases from V and 8 from J, leaving 13 bases between them. The CDR3 length is 14 residues.